Sequencing of this T cell receptor (beta chain) was carried out in a study of response to subunit inactivated influenza vaccine. This CDR3 has 13 residues. With 8 bases removed from V and 1 base from J, the gap between germline ends came to 12 bases. This clonotype turned up a few times. TCRdb fed the RT-PCR reads into MiXCR, producing one record per CDR3 protein. The sample lists some 570,000 distinct CDR3 sequences; 11% were seen once. This same sample was also part of a study on T cells expressing NK-cell markers. Per that paper: 5'RACE template switching with UMIs produced the TCR beta cDNA. TCR beta repertoires came from sorted CD3+CD56+NKG2C+, CD3+CD56+NKG2C- and CD3+CD56-NKG2C+ T cells. Sequenced donors, eight in total, included seven who were HCMV-seropositive and one who was seronegative. Of CD8+ T cells, about 1.0-7.5% belonged to dominant NKG2C+ clonotypes in five to seven donors. HCMV specificity was not established for the expanded NKG2C+ T cell clones.

The sample in question was PBMCs from blood, obtained on the day of vaccination. The TCR comes from a man aged 50 to 59 who received an inactivated influenza vaccine. V usage is TRBV12-3 or TRBV12-4 and J usage is TRBJ2-7, with D possibly matching TRBD2 (6 bases). Here the CDR3 DNA reads TGTGCCAGCCTGCCGGCGGGGTCCTACGAGCAGTACTTC. Translation: CASLPAGSYEQYF.